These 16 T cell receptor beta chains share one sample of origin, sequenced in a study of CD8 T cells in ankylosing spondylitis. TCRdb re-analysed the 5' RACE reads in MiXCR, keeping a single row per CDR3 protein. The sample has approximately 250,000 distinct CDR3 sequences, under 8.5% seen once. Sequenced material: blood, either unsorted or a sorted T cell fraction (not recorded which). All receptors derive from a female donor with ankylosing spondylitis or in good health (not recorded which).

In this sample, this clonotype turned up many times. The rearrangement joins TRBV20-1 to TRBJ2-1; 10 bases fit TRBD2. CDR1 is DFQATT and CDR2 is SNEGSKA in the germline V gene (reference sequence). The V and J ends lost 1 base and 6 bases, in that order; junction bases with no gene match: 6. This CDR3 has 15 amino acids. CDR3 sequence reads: CSARVLAGVGNEQFF. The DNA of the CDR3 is TGCAGTGCTAGAGTGCTAGCGGGAGTGGGCAATGAGCAGTTCTTC.

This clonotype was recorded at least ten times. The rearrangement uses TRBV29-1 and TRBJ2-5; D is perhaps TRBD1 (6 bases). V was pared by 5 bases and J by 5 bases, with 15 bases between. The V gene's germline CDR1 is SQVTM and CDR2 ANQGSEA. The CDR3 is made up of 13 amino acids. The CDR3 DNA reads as TGCAGCGTTCTCAGGGGCGCAGGGGAGACCCAGTACTTC. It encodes CSVLRGAGETQYF.

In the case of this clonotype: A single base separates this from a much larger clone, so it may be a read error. The CDR3 spells CVSRNGGGPYEQYF. CDR3 DNA: TGTGTCAGCAGGAATGGGGGCGGCCCCTACGAGCAGTACTTC. This chain joins TRBV2 and TRBJ2-7; TRBD1 might be the D (6 bases). CDR3 length: 14 residues. Germline lookup yields CDR1 SNHLY and CDR2 FYNNEI. Supplemented by reference TRBV2 and TRBJ2-7, the full variable domain reads EPEVTQTPSHQVTQMGQEVILRCVPISNHLYFYWYRQILGQKVEFLVSFYNNEISEKSEIFDDQFSVERPDGSNFTLKIRSTKLEDSAMYFCVSRNGGGPYEQYFGPGTRLTVT.

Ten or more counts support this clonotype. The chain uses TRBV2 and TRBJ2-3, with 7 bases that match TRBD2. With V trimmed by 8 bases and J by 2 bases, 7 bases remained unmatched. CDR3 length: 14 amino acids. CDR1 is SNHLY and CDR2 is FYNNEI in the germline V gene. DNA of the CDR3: TGTGCCAGCCTGCTAGCGGACTTCACAGATACGCAGTATTTT. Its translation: CASLLADFTDTQYF. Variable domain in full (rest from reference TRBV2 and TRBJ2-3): EPEVTQTPSHQVTQMGQEVILRCVPISNHLYFYWYRQILGQKVEFLVSFYNNEISEKSEIFDDQFSVERPDGSNFTLKIRSTKLEDSAMYFCASLLADFTDTQYFGPGTRLTVL.

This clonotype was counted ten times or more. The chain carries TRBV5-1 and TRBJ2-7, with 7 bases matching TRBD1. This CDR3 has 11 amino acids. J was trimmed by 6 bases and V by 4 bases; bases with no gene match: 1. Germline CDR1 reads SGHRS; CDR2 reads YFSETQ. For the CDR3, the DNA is TGCGCCAGCAGCGCAGGGGGCGAGCAGTACTTC. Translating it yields CASSAGGEQYF.

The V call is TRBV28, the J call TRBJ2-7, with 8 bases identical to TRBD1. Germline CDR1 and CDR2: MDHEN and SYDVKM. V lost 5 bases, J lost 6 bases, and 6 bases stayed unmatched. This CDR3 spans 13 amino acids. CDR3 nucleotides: TGTGCCAGCAGTCTGGACAGGGCGGCCGAGCAGTACTTC. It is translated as CASSLDRAAEQYF.

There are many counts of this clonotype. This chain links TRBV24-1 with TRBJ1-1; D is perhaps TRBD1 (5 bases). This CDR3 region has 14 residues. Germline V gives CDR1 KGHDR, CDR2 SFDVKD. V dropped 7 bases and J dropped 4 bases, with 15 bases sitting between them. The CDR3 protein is CATRQDPRGTEAFF. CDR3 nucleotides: TGTGCCACCAGACAGGACCCCCGTGGCACTGAAGCTTTCTTT.

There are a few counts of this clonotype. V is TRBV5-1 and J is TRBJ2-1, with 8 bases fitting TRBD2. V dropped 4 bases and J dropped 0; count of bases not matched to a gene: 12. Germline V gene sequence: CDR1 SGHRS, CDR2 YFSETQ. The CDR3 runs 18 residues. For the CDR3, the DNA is TGCGCCAGCAGCCGGGGGGGCGGGGGATTCAGCTCCTACAATGAGCAGTTCTTC. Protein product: CASSRGGGGFSSYNEQFF.

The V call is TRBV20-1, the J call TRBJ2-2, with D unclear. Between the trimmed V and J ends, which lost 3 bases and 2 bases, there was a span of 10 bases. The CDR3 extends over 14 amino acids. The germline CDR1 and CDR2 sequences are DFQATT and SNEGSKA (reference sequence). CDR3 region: CSASFGGNTGELFF. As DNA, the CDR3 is TGCAGTGCTAGTTTCGGTGGTAACACCGGGGAGCTGTTTTTT.

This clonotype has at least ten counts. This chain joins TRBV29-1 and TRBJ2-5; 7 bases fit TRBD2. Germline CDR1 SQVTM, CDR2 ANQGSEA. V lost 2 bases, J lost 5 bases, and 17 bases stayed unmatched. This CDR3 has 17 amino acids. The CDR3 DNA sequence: TGCAGCGTTGAACTAGCGGATCCCGAAGCGGCTGGGGAGACCCAGTACTTC. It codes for CSVELADPEAAGETQYF.

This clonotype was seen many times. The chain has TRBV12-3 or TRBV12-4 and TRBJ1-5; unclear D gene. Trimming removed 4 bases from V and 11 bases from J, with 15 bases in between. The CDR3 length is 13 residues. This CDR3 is CASSSRDSRAQHF. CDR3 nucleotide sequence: TGTGCCAGCAGTTCCCGAGATTCCCGAGCCCAGCATTTT.

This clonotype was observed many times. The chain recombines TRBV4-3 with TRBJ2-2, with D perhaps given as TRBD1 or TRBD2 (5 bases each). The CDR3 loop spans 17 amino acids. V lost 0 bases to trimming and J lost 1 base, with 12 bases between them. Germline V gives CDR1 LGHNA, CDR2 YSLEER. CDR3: CASSQDPGTVNTGELFF. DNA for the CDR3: TGCGCCAGCAGCCAAGATCCCGGGACGGTGAACACCGGGGAGCTGTTTTTT.

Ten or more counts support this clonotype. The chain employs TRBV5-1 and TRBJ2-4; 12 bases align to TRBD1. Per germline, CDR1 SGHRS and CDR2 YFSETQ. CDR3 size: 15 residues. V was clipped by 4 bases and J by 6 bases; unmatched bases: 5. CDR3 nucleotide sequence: TGCGCCAGCAGCGCGGGACAGGGGGCGCGAAACATTCAGTACTTC. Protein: CASSAGQGARNIQYF. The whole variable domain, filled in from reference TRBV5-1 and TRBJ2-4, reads KAGVTQTPRYLIKTRGQQVTLSCSPISGHRSVSWYQQTPGQGLQFLFEYFSETQRNKGNFPGRFSGRQFSNSRSEMNVSTLELGDSALYLCASSAGQGARNIQYFGAGTRLSVL.

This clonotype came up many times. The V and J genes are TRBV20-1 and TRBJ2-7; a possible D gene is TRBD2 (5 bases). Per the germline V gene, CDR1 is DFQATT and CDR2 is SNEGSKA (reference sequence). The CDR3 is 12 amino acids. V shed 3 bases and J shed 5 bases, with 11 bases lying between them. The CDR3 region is CSASRQEDEQYF. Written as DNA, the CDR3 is TGCAGTGCTAGTAGGCAGGAGGACGAGCAGTACTTC.

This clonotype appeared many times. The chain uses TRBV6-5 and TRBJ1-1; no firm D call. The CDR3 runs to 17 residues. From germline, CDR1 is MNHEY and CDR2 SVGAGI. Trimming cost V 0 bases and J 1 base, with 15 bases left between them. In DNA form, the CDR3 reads TGTGCCAGCAGTTACTCGGGGAGTCCGCATGGGAACACTGAAGCTTTCTTT. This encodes CASSYSGSPHGNTEAFF.

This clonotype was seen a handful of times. The CDR3 DNA reads TGTGCCAGCTCCTTCGACAGGGGGTATTCTGGTGGCTACACCTTC. It codes for CASSFDRGYSGGYTF. V usage is TRBV27 and J usage is TRBJ1-2; 9 bases are shared with TRBD1. The junction had 14 bases not matched to a gene; V was cut back by 8 bases and J by 7 bases. The germline gives CDR1 MNHEY, CDR2 SMNVEV (reference sequence). The CDR3 runs 15 residues.